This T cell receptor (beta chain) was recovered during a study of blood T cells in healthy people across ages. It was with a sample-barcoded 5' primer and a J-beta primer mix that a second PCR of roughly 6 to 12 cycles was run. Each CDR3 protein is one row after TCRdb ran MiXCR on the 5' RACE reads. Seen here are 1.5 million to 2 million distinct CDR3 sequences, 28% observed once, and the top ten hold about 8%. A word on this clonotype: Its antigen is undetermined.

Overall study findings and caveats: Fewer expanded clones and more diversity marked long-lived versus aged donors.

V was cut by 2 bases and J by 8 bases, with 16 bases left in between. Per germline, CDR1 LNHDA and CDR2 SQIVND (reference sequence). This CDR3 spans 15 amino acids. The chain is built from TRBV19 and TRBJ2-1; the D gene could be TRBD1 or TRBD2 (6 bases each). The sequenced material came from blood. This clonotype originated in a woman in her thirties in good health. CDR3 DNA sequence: TGTGCCAGTAGTATAACCGGGGGCATTTCGGATGAGCAGTTCTTC. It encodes CASSITGGISDEQFF.